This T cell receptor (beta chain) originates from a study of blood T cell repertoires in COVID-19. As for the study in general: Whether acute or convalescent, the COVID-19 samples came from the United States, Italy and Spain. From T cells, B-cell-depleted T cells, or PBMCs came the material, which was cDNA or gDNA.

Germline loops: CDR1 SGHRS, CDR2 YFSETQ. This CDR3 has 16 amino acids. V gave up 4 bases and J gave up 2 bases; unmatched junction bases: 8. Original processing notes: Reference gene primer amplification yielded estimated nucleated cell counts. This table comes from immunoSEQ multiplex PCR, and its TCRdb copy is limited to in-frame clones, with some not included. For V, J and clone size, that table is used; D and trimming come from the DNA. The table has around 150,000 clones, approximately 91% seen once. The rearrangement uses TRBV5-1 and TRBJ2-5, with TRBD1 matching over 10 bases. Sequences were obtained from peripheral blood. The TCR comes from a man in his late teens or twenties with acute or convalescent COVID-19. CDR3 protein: CASSGGQGMGQETQYF. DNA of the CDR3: TGCGCCAGCAGCGGGGGACAGGGGATGGGTCAAGAGACCCAGTACTTC.